This T cell receptor beta chain emerged from a study of Ad26.COV2.S vaccination and SARS-CoV-2 variants. General study results and limits: Higher spike-specific TCR breadth was found in vaccine recipients than in placebo recipients. Vaccinees and placebo recipients showed similar non-spike TCR breadth.

Worth noting for this clone: The antigen is undetermined.

Generated by immunoSEQ multiplex PCR, the TCRdb table keeps only in-frame clones and is missing some. The table includes about 140,000 clones, approximately 90% detected once. This receptor was identified in a human donor who had recovered from COVID-19. Material: peripheral blood, obtained after recovery from COVID-19.

The CDR3 loop is CASSFLGGRDYGYTF. The DNA of the CDR3 is TGTGCCAGCAGCTTCCTGGGTGGGCGTGACTATGGCTACACCTTC. This sequence joins TRBV13 and TRBJ1-2; D is unresolved. This CDR3 is 15 amino acids long. Trimming shortened V by 3 bases and J by 3 bases, and 14 bases separated the two germline ends. Germline V gives CDR1 PRHDT, CDR2 FYEKMQ (reference sequence).